This T cell receptor (beta chain) is from a study of T cells in Graves' hyperthyroidism and ophthalmopathy. This CDR3 contains 13 residues. CDR1 and CDR2 from the germline V gene are LNHDA and SQIVND (reference sequence). The V end lost 3 bases, the J end lost 8 bases, and 13 bases lay between the germline ends. Amplified TCR beta CDR3 regions came from RNA transcripts. HTBI primers were employed in a first-round RT-PCR of the TCR CDR3. TCRdb fed the multiplex PCR reads into MiXCR, producing one record per CDR3 protein. The sample lists a few hundred thousand distinct CDR3 sequences, approximately 20% occurring once. This clonotype was counted between two and nine times.

The chain is built from TRBV19 and TRBJ1-1; perhaps TRBD1 as D (5 bases). The sample was blood. The TCR was taken from a man aged 35-49 years with Graves' hyperthyroidism. CDR3 protein: CASSMGTPREAFF. In DNA, the CDR3 is TGTGCCAGTAGTATGGGGACCCCCCGCGAAGCTTTCTTT.